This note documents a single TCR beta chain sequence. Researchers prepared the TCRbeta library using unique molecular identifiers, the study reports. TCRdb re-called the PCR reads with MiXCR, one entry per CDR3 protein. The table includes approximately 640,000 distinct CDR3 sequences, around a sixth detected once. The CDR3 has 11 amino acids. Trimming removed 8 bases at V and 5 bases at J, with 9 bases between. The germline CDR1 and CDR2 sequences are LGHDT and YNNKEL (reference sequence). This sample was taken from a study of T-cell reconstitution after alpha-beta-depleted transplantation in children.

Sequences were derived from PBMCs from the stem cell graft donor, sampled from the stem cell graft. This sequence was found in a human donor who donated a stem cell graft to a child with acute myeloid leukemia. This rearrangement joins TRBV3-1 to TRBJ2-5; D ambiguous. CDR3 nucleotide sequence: TGTGCCAGCGTATTAGACGAGACCCAGTACTTC. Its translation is CASVLDETQYF.